This T cell receptor beta chain came from a study of brain metastases from non-small cell lung cancer. The protocol was immunoSEQ multiplex PCR, while the TCRdb copy is restricted to in-frame clones and leaves out a portion. The sample has approximately 6,400 clones; around 80% are singletons. Germline V gene sequence: CDR1 SEHNR, CDR2 FQNEAQ (reference sequence). The CDR3 spans 14 residues. V was cut by 5 bases and J by 8 bases, with 16 bases left in between. Study-wide results and caveats: Fewer infiltrating T cells were found in brain metastases than primaries.

This clone appeared a single time. Its antigen is not identified. The chain recombines TRBV7-9 with TRBJ2-1; D might be TRBD2 (7 bases). This clonotype was obtained from a donor aged 40 or older with non-small cell lung cancer. The sample consisted of primary lung tumor tissue. For the CDR3, the DNA is TGTGCCAGCAGCCCTCCGAGGGGGGGCGATGAGCAGTTCTTC. The encoded protein is CASSPPRGGDEQFF. Supplemented by reference TRBV7-9 and TRBJ2-1, the full variable domain reads DTGVSQNPRHKITKRGQNVTFRCDPISEHNRLYWYRQTLGQGPEFLTYFQNEAQLEKSRLLSDRFSAERPKGSFSTLEIQRTEQGDSAMYLCASSPPRGGDEQFFGPGTRLTVL.